The entry below describes one T cell receptor (beta chain). What it binds is not known. The immunoSEQ assay was version 4, run in survey mode. The assay was immunoSEQ multiplex PCR, and TCRdb's table has in-frame clones only and misses some. The sample shows over 60,000 clones, 70% to 75% of them seen only once. CDR3 size: 15 residues. Germline assignment: CDR1 KGHDR and CDR2 SFDVKD. The V and J ends lost 3 bases and 6 bases respectively, with 13 bases between them. Overlapping HIV-1 Gag 15-mer peptides at 1 ug per peptide per mL were used. CD40L-negative CD69-negative CD45RO-high memory CD4+ T cells were sorted as populations depleted of antigen-responding cells. The data were obtained in a study of persistence of HIV-infected CD4 T cells.

Sequenced material: CD4+ T cells sorted from PBMCs after approximately 19-hour stimulation, taken from a patient who received antiretroviral therapy. This TCR derives from an adult man with HIV who was CMV-seropositive. The chain joins TRBV24-1 to TRBJ2-2, with unresolved D. CDR3 sequence reads: CATSDPDRPAGELFF. Written as DNA, the CDR3 is TGTGCCACCAGTGATCCGGACCGGCCGGCCGGGGAGCTGTTTTTT.